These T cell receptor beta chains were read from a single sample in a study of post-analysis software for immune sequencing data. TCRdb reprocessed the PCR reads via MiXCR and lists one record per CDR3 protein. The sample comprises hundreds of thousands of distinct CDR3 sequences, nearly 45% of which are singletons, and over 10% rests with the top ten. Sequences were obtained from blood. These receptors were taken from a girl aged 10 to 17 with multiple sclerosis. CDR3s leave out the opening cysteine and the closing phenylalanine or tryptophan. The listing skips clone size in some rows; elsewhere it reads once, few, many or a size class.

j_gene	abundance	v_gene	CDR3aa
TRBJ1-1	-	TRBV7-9	ASNSGAGPMNTEAF
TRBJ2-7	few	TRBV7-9	ASSSRDRGHEQY
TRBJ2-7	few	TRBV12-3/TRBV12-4	ASSFLSGTYEQY
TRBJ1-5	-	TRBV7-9	ASSPRVGQPQH
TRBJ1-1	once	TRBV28	ASRPRGQGRTEAF
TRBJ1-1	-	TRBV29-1	SVTSRMNTEAF
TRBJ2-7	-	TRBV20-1	SARRDTYEQY
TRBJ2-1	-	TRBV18	ASSPPGDNEQF
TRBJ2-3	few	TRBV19	ASSDTQGDTQY
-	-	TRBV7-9	ASSFRGQFAYEQY
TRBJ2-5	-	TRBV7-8	ASSGSKYQETQY
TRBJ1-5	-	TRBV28	ASTIQGDSNQPQH
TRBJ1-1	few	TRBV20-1	SARSDKQPKNTEAF
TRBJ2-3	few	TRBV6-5	ASRHPDTDTQY
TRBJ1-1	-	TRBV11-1	AGSRPPGQLNTEAF
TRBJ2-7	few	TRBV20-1	SARKPGRDYEQY
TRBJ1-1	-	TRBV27	ASNHGRGLDTEAF
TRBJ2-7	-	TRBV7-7	ASSPRLAGGPDTQEQY
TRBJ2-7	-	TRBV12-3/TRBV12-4	ASNPRGSSYEQY
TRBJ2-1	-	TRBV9	ASSVGFAGSSYNEQF
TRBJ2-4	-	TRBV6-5	ASSYSIAGGAKNIQY
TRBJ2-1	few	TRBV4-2	ASSQERRPQQNEQF
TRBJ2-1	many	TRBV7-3	ASSFPGTEQF
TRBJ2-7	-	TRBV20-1	SARSPSNSYEQY
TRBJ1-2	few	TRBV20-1	SAKSYGYT
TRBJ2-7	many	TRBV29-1	SVEVGSSYEQY
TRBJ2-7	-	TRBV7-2	ASSLVVDTTYEQY
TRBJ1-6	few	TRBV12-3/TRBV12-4	ASSFGVPLH
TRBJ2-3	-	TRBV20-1	SARTSANTDTQY
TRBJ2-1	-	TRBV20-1	SASQSGRGPYNEQF
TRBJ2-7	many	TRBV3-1	ASSFHTGTGLTEQY
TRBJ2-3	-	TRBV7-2	ASSLGPGESTDTQY
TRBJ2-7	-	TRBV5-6	ASRDLKGPKFYEQY